This T cell receptor beta chain was captured by sequencing in a study of T cell changes during pregnancy in multiple sclerosis. Assay: immunoSEQ multiplex PCR; the TCRdb copy retains only in-frame clones and omits some. Of roughly 40,000 clones in the sample, about 92% were seen once. Germline V gene lookup returns CDR1 SGHNT and CDR2 YYREEE (reference sequence). V shed 3 bases and J shed 8 bases, with 12 bases lying between them. The CDR3 has 13 amino acids. The TCR sequence derives from a female donor with multiple sclerosis, enrolled in a pregnancy study. The chain couples TRBV5-4 to TRBJ1-3; no clear D. The specimen was CD8+ T cells from peripheral blood mononuclear cells, collected in the first trimester of pregnancy. This CDR3 is CASSSDSVDTIYF. For the CDR3, the DNA is TGTGCCAGCAGCTCCGATTCGGTGGACACCATATATTTT.